This TCR beta chain is from a study of blood T cell repertoires in COVID-19. Study information: Both acute and convalescent COVID-19 samples were obtained from the United States, Italy and Spain.

Original processing methods: By means of reference gene primer amplification, nucleated cell counts were estimated. Data came from immunoSEQ multiplex PCR; TCRdb stores just in-frame clones and leaves some out. That table supplies the V and J calls and clone size; D and trimming were determined from the DNA. Altogether roughly 65,000 clones are present, about 83% being singletons, with the ten largest covering roughly 20%. This CDR3 spans 13 amino acids. V lost 2 bases to trimming and J lost 6 bases; unmatched junction nucleotides: 1. Germline lookup yields CDR1 MDHEN and CDR2 SYDVKM. The sequence came from a human donor in a cohort sampled during active COVID-19. The specimen sequenced was peripheral blood. V is TRBV28 and J is TRBJ1-2; 9 nucleotides line up with TRBD1. The CDR3 DNA reads TGTGCCAGCAGTTTAGGACAGGGGAATGGCTACACCTTC. Protein sequence: CASSLGQGNGYTF.